This T cell receptor beta chain appears in the sequencing data of a study of blood T cell repertoires in COVID-19. In the study overall: The United States, Italy and Spain supplied acute and convalescent COVID-19 samples.

Germline CDR1 SNHLY, CDR2 FYNNEI. This CDR3 region has 11 residues. The ends were cut back, 4 bases at V and 7 bases at J, with 7 bases in the middle. The data were produced by immunoSEQ multiplex PCR, yet TCRdb's version contains in-frame clones alone and is incomplete. The table lists around 220,000 clones, approximately 80% of them singletons. The sequence derives from a woman aged 40 to 50 with acute COVID-19. The genes are TRBV2 and TRBJ1-2, with D hard to call. Material for sequencing was PBMCs or T cells enriched from blood (not recorded which). The CDR3 protein is CASSGALGYTF. The CDR3 DNA reads as TGTGCCAGCAGTGGGGCTCTTGGCTACACCTTC. Full variable domain (outside the CDR3, taken from reference TRBV2 and TRBJ1-2): EPEVTQTPSHQVTQMGQEVILRCVPISNHLYFYWYRQILGQKVEFLVSFYNNEISEKSEIFDDQFSVERPDGSNFTLKIRSTKLEDSAMYFCASSGALGYTFGSGTRLTVV.